This TCR beta chain was documented in a study of technical replicates of blood from a handful of donors (dated by TCRdb to 2016 to 2017). Regarding this clone: What antigen it recognizes has not been identified. Per-nucleotide qualities are absent, and no much larger clonotype sits a single base away.

CDR1 and CDR2 are drawn from the germline V gene: ENHRY, SYGVKD. Germline trimming amounts to 7 bases on V and 6 bases on J, with 13 as the count of junction bases outside the gene matches. The cysteine opens and the phenylalanine closes a CDR3 of 16 amino acids. Just the 48-base CDR3 DNA is kept, in frame starting at base 1. Receptor libraries were prepared by the immunoSEQ multiplex PCR assay. This is the immuneACCESS table as TCRdb keeps it, with only in-frame sequences that have V and J called. A part of the clones is gone; compared with another copy, unresolved V genes explain less than half, and the rest is unexplained. The sample has more than 65,000 clones on record, around 97% of them singletons. About 0.29% of the sample rests with the top ten.

This receptor was obtained from a human donor in good health. The rearrangement combines TRBV10-3 with TRBJ2-7, with 12 bases matching TRBD2. The sample was T cells isolated from PBMCs. CDR3 region: CAITSPKTSGSGEQYF. The sequenced DNA is TGTGCCATCACCTCACCGAAGACTAGCGGGAGTGGCGAGCAGTACTTC.